This T cell receptor (beta chain) is from a study of human T cells and chemical hapten exposure. In the study overall: Each patch test put 0.01% DPC on the upper back, and results were read at 6 days. General study findings and limits: TCRs exceeding 1 in 1000 frequency stayed unchanged with DPC sensitization.

Time point in this sample: pre-sensitization, week 0. Treatment here: therapeutic diphenylcyclopropenone sensitization with weekly scalp DPC. The study extracted total RNA from unfractionated whole blood. This clonotype was seen a handful of times. Its antigen is unknown. The CDR3 sequence is 15 residues long. The germline V gene has CDR1 KGHSH and CDR2 LQKENI. J gave up 3 bases and V 5 bases, and 8 bases lay outside the gene matches. The study's library attached unique molecular identifiers to single cDNA molecules. TCRdb passed the RACE reads through MiXCR, listing each CDR3 protein once. This table holds some 330,000 distinct CDR3 sequences, around 5.5% found once.

The chain has TRBV18 and TRBJ2-7, with TRBD1 matching over 9 bases. The material was whole blood, obtained in connection with sensitization to the hapten diphenylcyclopropenone (DPC). The receptor was isolated from a woman younger than 35 with alopecia areata. Some clones in this sample may be carry-over from other donors' samples. The CDR3 nucleotides read TGTGCCAGCTCAGCCGACAGGGGGGAGGGCTACGAGCAGTACTTC. This encodes CASSADRGEGYEQYF. Filled out from reference TRBV18 and TRBJ2-7, the complete variable domain reads NAGVMQNPRHLVRRRGQEARLRCSPMKGHSHVYWYRQLPEEGLKFMVYLQKENIIDESGMPKERFSAEFPKEGPSILRIQQVVRGDSAAYFCASSADRGEGYEQYFGPGTRLTVT.